Listed here are 32 T cell receptor beta chains from one sample, sequenced in a study of cytomegalovirus exposure and HLA in healthy donors. PCR primers comprised 60 Vbeta and 13 Jbeta primers. Profiling relied on immunoSEQ multiplex PCR, and the TCRdb table lists in-frame clones only, not all of them. The sample records over 150,000 clones, around 72% being singletons. The sequencing sample was made of PBMCs. Every receptor here comes from a woman aged 50 to 60 in good health and CMV-seropositive.

This chain joins TRBV9 and TRBJ2-5, with 10 bases fitting TRBD1. The CDR3 loop spans 14 amino acids. Germline V gene data show CDR1 as SGDLS and CDR2 as YYNGEE. V trimming: 3 bases; J trimming: 5 bases; junction bases outside the gene matches: 4. CDR3 amino acids: CASSADRGVETQYF. The CDR3 region has the DNA TGTGCCAGCAGCGCGGACAGGGGGGTGGAGACCCAGTACTTC.

The chain uses TRBV11-2 and TRBJ1-3, with 9 bases fitting TRBD1. Losses at the gene ends were 5 bases for V and 2 bases for J; bases not matched to a gene: 4. The CDR3 is 15 residues long. CDR1 SGHAT and CDR2 FQNNGV come from the germline V gene. DNA of the CDR3: TGTGCCAGCAGCCCGGACAGGGGAACTGGAAACACCATATATTTT. Amino acids: CASSPDRGTGNTIYF.

The chain uses TRBV5-1 and TRBJ2-3, with D unclear. Between the trimmed V and J ends, which lost 1 base and 4 bases, there was a span of 7 bases. The CDR3 is made up of 13 amino acids. The germline V gene has CDR1 SGHRS and CDR2 YFSETQ. The CDR3 sequence: CASSLIPADTQYF. CDR3 nucleotides: TGCGCCAGCAGCTTGATCCCTGCAGATACGCAGTATTTT.

This chain uses TRBV27 with TRBJ1-1; no clear D. The CDR3 runs 13 residues. Germline assignment: CDR1 MNHEY and CDR2 SMNVEV (reference sequence). Trimming took off 8 bases at V and 0 bases at J, with 10 bases between the two ends. The CDR3 reads CASRVSMNTEAFF. DNA of the CDR3: TGTGCCAGCCGGGTCTCGATGAACACTGAAGCTTTCTTT.

The chain has TRBV2 and TRBJ1-1; TRBD1 aligns across 8 bases. Per the germline V gene, CDR1 is SNHLY and CDR2 is FYNNEI. V lost 5 bases and J lost 2; bases outside the gene matches: 4. The CDR3 has 14 amino acids. The CDR3 loop is CASSFDRGNTEAFF. The CDR3, as DNA: TGTGCCAGCAGTTTTGACAGGGGCAACACTGAAGCTTTCTTT.

The rearrangement joins TRBV11-3 to TRBJ1-1; D is perhaps TRBD1 (6 bases). Trimming cost V 4 bases and J 7 bases, with 19 bases left between them. CDR3 length: 15 residues. Germline V gene sequence: CDR1 SGHNT, CDR2 YENEEA. The CDR3 is CASSSIGRKQGEAFF. The CDR3 coding sequence is TGTGCCAGCAGCTCGATCGGCCGTAAACAGGGTGAAGCTTTCTTT.

This chain uses TRBV13 with TRBJ1-1; 7 nucleotides line up with TRBD1. Per germline, CDR1 PRHDT and CDR2 FYEKMQ (reference sequence). V shed 5 bases and J 7 bases; nucleotides not matched to a gene: 4. The CDR3 runs to 12 residues. DNA for the CDR3: TGTGCCAGCAGCGACACAGGGGTTGAAGCTTTCTTT. Protein sequence: CASSDTGVEAFF.

V and J are TRBV7-9 and TRBJ1-2; 9 bases line up with TRBD1. Germline V lookup: CDR1 SEHNR, CDR2 FQNEAQ (reference sequence). J was trimmed by 3 bases and V by 1 base; bases with no gene match: 15. The CDR3 extends over 19 amino acids. The CDR3: CASSLVGSGGQGIYYGYTF. In DNA form, the CDR3 reads TGTGCCAGCAGCTTAGTCGGGAGTGGAGGACAGGGGATTTACTATGGCTACACCTTC.

The rearrangement links TRBV13 to TRBJ1-2; 9 bases agree with TRBD1. With 3 bases clipped from V and 1 base from J, the junction kept 3 bases outside the gene matches. The CDR3 length is 15 residues. Germline CDR1 reads PRHDT; CDR2 reads FYEKMQ (reference sequence). CDR3 loop: CASSLGDRDNYGYTF. In DNA, the CDR3 is TGTGCCAGCAGCTTGGGGGACAGGGATAACTATGGCTACACCTTC.

The chain couples TRBV7-3 to TRBJ2-5; D may be TRBD2 (5 bases). The germline V and J ends were trimmed by 5 bases and 5 bases, with 12 bases remaining between them. This CDR3 contains 13 residues. Germline V lookup: CDR1 SGHTA, CDR2 FQGTGA. The CDR3 reads CASSPLGEETQYF. The CDR3, as DNA: TGTGCCAGCAGCCCCCTCGGGGAGGAGACCCAGTACTTC.

CDR3 DNA: TGTGCCAGCAGTGACTCCCCCTATCAGCCCCAGCATTTT. The encoded protein is CASSDSPYQPQHF. This chain connects TRBV6-4 to TRBJ1-5; no reliable D call. The CDR3 is 13 residues long. V lost 0 bases, J lost 5 bases, and 5 bases lay in between. Germline assignment: CDR1 MRHNA and CDR2 SNTAGT.

This clone was found a few times. Relative to the germline gene, one junction end is altered; a read error may explain this. The chain couples TRBV5-4 to TRBJ1-3; D call uncertain. Germline V lookup: CDR1 SGHNT, CDR2 YYREEE (reference sequence). The length of the CDR3 is 17 residues. CDR3 DNA sequence: TGCGCCAGCAGCCAAGATTTTGGCAGGCACTCTGGAAACACCATATATTTT. As protein: CASSQDFGRHSGNTIYF.

V and J are TRBV7-5 and TRBJ2-3; the D call in the table, TRBD2, was not verified against the DNA. TRBV7-5 is marked as a pseudogene. The CDR3 covers 17 residues. The CDR3 DNA reads TGTGCCAGAAGCTCCCTCGGACTTGCGGGAGGCACAGATACGCAGTATTTT. The encoded protein is CARSSLGLAGGTDTQYF.

This chain uses TRBV5-4 with TRBJ2-5, with 7 bases lining up with TRBD1. The CDR3 loop spans 14 amino acids. The trim removed 0 bases at V and 3 bases at J, leaving 2 bases unmatched. Germline CDR1 is SGHNT and CDR2 is YYREEE (reference sequence). The CDR3 DNA sequence: TGTGCCAGCAGCTTGGCCGGGACAGAAGAGACCCAGTACTTC. This encodes CASSLAGTEETQYF.

This clone was seen a few times. This chain joins TRBV30 and TRBJ2-3; maybe TRBD1 (6 bases). In germline, CDR1 is GTSNPN, CDR2 SVGIG (reference sequence). Trimming took off 4 bases at V and 4 bases at J, with 12 bases between the two ends. The CDR3 length is 13 residues. Written as DNA, the CDR3 is TGTGCCTGGACCACCCCAGGGGCAGATACGCAGTATTTT. It encodes CAWTTPGADTQYF.

The chain recombines TRBV28 with TRBJ1-2, with a weak D call TRBD1 (5 bases). The ends were cut back, 6 bases at V and 2 bases at J, with 19 bases in the middle. CDR3 size: 16 residues. From germline, CDR1 is MDHEN and CDR2 SYDVKM. CDR3 bases: TGTGCCAGCAGCCCTCCGGCCTTGGACATAAACTATGGCTACACCTTC. Translated, it gives CASSPPALDINYGYTF.

This clone has more than one count but fewer than ten. This chain links TRBV7-3 with TRBJ1-2; TRBD1 matches 9 bases. V lost 5 bases, J lost 5 bases, and 9 bases stayed unmatched. Germline lookup yields CDR1 SGHTA and CDR2 FQGTGA. The CDR3 loop spans 15 amino acids. CDR3 DNA: TGTGCCAGCAGCCCAACAGGGGGCGGTGGATATGGCTACACCTTC. Translation gives CASSPTGGGGYGYTF.

The V gene is TRBV7-2, the J gene TRBJ1-1; a possible D gene is TRBD1 (5 bases). The CDR3 sequence is 14 residues long. V was pared by 2 bases and J by 0 bases, with 7 bases between. CDR1 is SGHTA, CDR2 FQGNSA, per germline. The DNA for the CDR3 is TGTGCCAGCAGCTTACAGGGTATGAACACTGAAGCTTTCTTT. As protein: CASSLQGMNTEAFF. Filled out from reference TRBV7-2 and TRBJ1-1, the complete variable domain reads GAGVSQSPSNKVTEKGKDVELRCDPISGHTALYWYRQSLGQGLEFLIYFQGNSAPDKSGLPSDRFSAERTGGSVSTLTIQRTQQEDSAVYLCASSLQGMNTEAFFGQGTRLTVV.

The V and J genes are TRBV5-4 and TRBJ2-3, with a tentative D call TRBD2 (6 bases). Trimming stripped 4 bases from V and 2 bases from J, with 17 bases between. This CDR3 spans 16 amino acids. Germline-derived CDR1 and CDR2 are SGHNT and YYREEE (reference sequence). The CDR3 nucleotides are TGTGCCAGCAGCCCCACTAGCAGTGGAGTCACAGATACGCAGTATTTT. Protein product: CASSPTSSGVTDTQYF.

The J gene is TRBJ1-2, the V gene TRBV28; TRBD1 might be the D (6 bases). V lost 3 bases, J lost 2 bases, and 13 bases lay in between. This CDR3 spans 15 amino acids. Germline lookup yields CDR1 MDHEN and CDR2 SYDVKM. Here the CDR3 reads CASSLDATGNYGYTF. CDR3 DNA sequence: TGTGCCAGCAGTTTGGACGCGACAGGCAACTATGGCTACACCTTC.

This clone was counted a few times. The chain is built from TRBV30 and TRBJ2-3, with 8 bases lining up with TRBD1. The germline V gene encodes CDR1 GTSNPN and CDR2 SVGIG (reference sequence). Trimming took 2 bases from V and 5 from J; bases not matched to a gene: 15. CDR3 length equals 17 residues. In nucleotides, the CDR3 is TGTGCCTGGAGTCCCCAGGGGGCGGGTGGATGGGGAGATACGCAGTATTTT. Encoded protein: CAWSPQGAGGWGDTQYF.

This clone has a handful of counts. J is TRBJ1-2 and V is TRBV5-6; 7 positions agree with TRBD1. The germline gives CDR1 SGHDT, CDR2 YYEEEE. Unmatched junction bases numbered 2, after V lost 4 bases and J lost 2 bases. The CDR3 sequence is 13 residues long. CDR3 amino acids: CASSPDRNYGYTF. CDR3 DNA sequence: TGTGCCAGCAGCCCGGACAGGAACTATGGCTACACCTTC.

The chain employs TRBV5-6 and TRBJ1-2, with TRBD1 matching 7 bases. J was trimmed by 4 bases and V by 0 bases; bases with no gene match: 9. The CDR3 sequence is 16 residues long. Looked up from germline, CDR1 is SGHDT and CDR2 is YYEEEE. Here the CDR3 DNA reads TGTGCCAGCAGCTTGGCTGGACAGGATCGGCTCTATGGCTACACCTTC. It encodes CASSLAGQDRLYGYTF.

The chain couples TRBV2 to TRBJ1-5; D remains ambiguous. This CDR3 spans 13 amino acids. Germline CDR1 SNHLY, CDR2 FYNNEI. Between the trimmed V and J ends, which lost 1 base and 11 bases, there was a span of 12 bases. The CDR3 spells CASSEEGEYAQHF. In DNA form, the CDR3 reads TGTGCCAGCAGTGAAGAGGGAGAGTACGCCCAGCATTTT.

The rearrangement links TRBV27 to TRBJ1-1; 9 bases line up with TRBD1. CDR1 MNHEY and CDR2 SMNVEV come from the germline V gene (reference sequence). The V gene end was trimmed by 7 bases and the J gene end by 4 bases; junction bases not matched to a gene: 13. This CDR3 has 16 amino acids. The CDR3 reads CASISATGGGSTEAFF. CDR3 nucleotide sequence: TGTGCCAGCATTTCAGCTACAGGGGGCGGAAGCACTGAAGCTTTCTTT.

This clone was counted a few times. The V gene is TRBV7-2, the J gene TRBJ1-2, with D possibly matching TRBD1 (6 bases). The V and J ends lost 6 bases and 2 bases respectively, with 16 bases between them. Germline V gene lookup returns CDR1 SGHTA and CDR2 FQGNSA. This CDR3 has 15 amino acids. The CDR3 nucleotides are TGTGCCAGCAGTCCAGGGACACCAAAAAACTATGGCTACACCTTC. It yields the protein CASSPGTPKNYGYTF.

The genes are TRBV19 and TRBJ1-1; 10 nucleotides line up with TRBD1. CDR3 size: 15 residues. The ends lost 5 bases at V and 6 bases at J; junction bases unmatched: 9. In germline, CDR1 is LNHDA, CDR2 SQIVND (reference sequence). The CDR3 region is CASSLPGTGVSEAFF. The CDR3 DNA reads TGTGCCAGTAGTCTACCCGGGACAGGGGTTTCTGAAGCTTTCTTT. Looking up the rest from reference TRBV19 and TRBJ1-1 gives the full variable domain: DGGITQSPKYLFRKEGQNVTLSCEQNLNHDAMYWYRQDPGQGLRLIYYSQIVNDFQKGDIAEGYSVSREKKESFPLTVTSAQKNPTAFYLCASSLPGTGVSEAFFGQGTRLTVV.

This clone has a single count. The CDR3 region is CAISLGTGFYEQYF. Here the CDR3 DNA reads TGTGCCATCAGCCTCGGGACAGGTTTTTACGAGCAGTACTTC. The genes are TRBV10-3 and TRBJ2-7; 8 bases map to TRBD1. Germline CDR1 and CDR2: ENHRY and SYGVKD. CDR3 size: 14 residues. J gave up 4 bases and V 6 bases, and 8 bases lay outside the gene matches.

The rearrangement uses TRBV20-1 and TRBJ1-2; D unclear. Trimming removed 5 bases at V and 8 bases at J, with 12 bases between. Per germline, CDR1 DFQATT and CDR2 SNEGSKA (reference sequence). This CDR3 has 11 residues. This CDR3 reads CSAGVGGGYTF. The CDR3 region has the DNA TGCAGTGCTGGGGTAGGAGGAGGCTACACCTTC.

This chain connects TRBV7-2 to TRBJ2-5; possible D gene TRBD1, 5 bases. V was cut by 2 bases and J by 0 bases, with 10 bases left in between. The germline gives CDR1 SGHTA, CDR2 FQGNSA. This CDR3 has 15 residues. This chain's CDR3 is CASSLTQGYQETQYF. CDR3 DNA sequence: TGTGCCAGCAGCTTAACCCAGGGCTACCAAGAGACCCAGTACTTC.

This chain uses TRBV5-1 with TRBJ2-5, with a possible D match to TRBD1 (6 bases). V was cut by 6 bases and J by 3 bases, with 12 bases left in between. From germline, CDR1 is SGHRS and CDR2 YFSETQ. The CDR3 consists of 13 residues. The CDR3 coding sequence is TGCGCCAGCACCCAGACAGGTGAAGAGACCCAGTACTTC. Protein: CASTQTGEETQYF.

This clone showed up just a few times. The gene calls are TRBV2 and TRBJ2-2; 10 nucleotides line up with TRBD2. The CDR3 covers 16 residues. Germline V gene sequence: CDR1 SNHLY, CDR2 FYNNEI. Germline trimming cut 2 bases from V and 4 bases from J; bases unmatched to any gene: 4. This CDR3 reads CASSEPSGRGTGELFF. DNA for the CDR3: TGTGCCAGCAGTGAACCCAGCGGGAGGGGCACCGGGGAGCTGTTTTTT.